This passage covers 31 T cell receptor beta chains from one sample sequenced in a study of T-cell memory formation after mild COVID-19. Each CDR3 protein is one row after TCRdb ran MiXCR on the 5' RACE reads. The profile shows fewer than 700,000 distinct CDR3 sequences, 20% to 25% of them singletons. The sequenced material came from PBMCs or a T cell subset sorted from them (not recorded which). The receptors stem from an adult woman who had mild COVID-19 (a few samples of this study predate the infection). Cell type and time point are not known.

The rearrangement joins TRBV15 to TRBJ2-1, with 7 bases aligning to TRBD1. This CDR3 is 15 amino acids long. J gave up 6 bases and V 1 base, and 6 bases lay outside the gene matches. CDR1 is LNHNV and CDR2 is YYDKDF in the germline V gene (reference sequence). CDR3 region: CATSRVRQGSNEQFF. DNA for the CDR3: TGTGCCACCAGCAGAGTTAGACAGGGTAGCAATGAGCAGTTCTTC.

The chain links TRBV5-4 to TRBJ2-2; TRBD2 matches at 13 bases. The trim removed 0 bases at V and 4 bases at J, leaving 3 bases unmatched. The CDR3 extends over 17 amino acids. Germline-derived CDR1 and CDR2 are SGHNT and YYREEE (reference sequence). Here the CDR3 DNA reads TGTGCCAGCAGCTTGGGGGGACTAGCGGGACGCACCGGGGAGCTGTTTTTT. It encodes CASSLGGLAGRTGELFF. Full variable domain (remainder filled in from reference TRBV5-4 and TRBJ2-2): ETGVTQSPTHLIKTRGQQVTLRCSSQSGHNTVSWYQQALGQGPQFIFQYYREEENGRGNFPPRFSGLQFPNYSSELNVNALELDDSALYLCASSLGGLAGRTGELFFGEGSRLTVL.

V is TRBV12-3 or TRBV12-4 and J is TRBJ2-7, with D unclear. The CDR3 covers 12 residues. Deletions cut 3 bases from V and 3 bases from J, with 6 bases between. The CDR3 bases are TGTGCCAGCAGTTTTCCAGGCTACGAGCAGTACTTC. As protein: CASSFPGYEQYF.

The V gene is TRBV24-1, the J gene TRBJ2-1, with 9 positions matching TRBD1. CDR1 KGHDR and CDR2 SFDVKD come from the germline V gene. Trimming removed 5 bases from V and 10 bases from J; junction bases left unmatched: 14. The CDR3 is 16 amino acids. CDR3 nucleotides: TGTGCCACCAGTGTGGAAAGCGGGACAGGGAGGGGAGAGCAGTTCTTC. The encoded protein is CATSVESGTGRGEQFF.

This clonotype appeared a few times. This rearrangement joins TRBV11-2 to TRBJ2-1; 7 positions agree with TRBD1. The CDR3 totals 17 residues. Germline-derived CDR1 and CDR2 are SGHAT and FQNNGV. After removal of 5 bases from V and 4 bases from J, the junction contained 14 bases not matched to a gene. CDR3 DNA: TGTGCCAGCAGCGCGTCCCGACAGGGAGTGGGATACAATGAGCAGTTCTTC. Its protein is CASSASRQGVGYNEQFF.

J is TRBJ1-4 and V is TRBV18; D possibly corresponds to TRBD1 (5 bases). Germline assignment: CDR1 KGHSH and CDR2 LQKENI. V was trimmed by 4 bases and J by 5 bases, leaving 17 bases between them. The CDR3 runs 16 residues. CDR3 in amino acids: CASSRYVTAENEKLFF. DNA of the CDR3: TGTGCCAGCTCACGCTATGTGACAGCCGAGAATGAAAAACTGTTTTTT.

The gene calls are TRBV3-1 and TRBJ2-5; 9 positions agree with TRBD2. Trimming took 1 base from V and 1 from J; bases not matched to a gene: 19. Germline V CDR1 and CDR2: LGHDT, YNNKEL (reference sequence). The CDR3 is made up of 21 amino acids. Written as DNA, the CDR3 is TGTGCCAGCAGCCAAGCCCAGGAGTGGTATTGGGCTAGCGGGATCCAAGAGACCCAGTACTTC. Translating gives CASSQAQEWYWASGIQETQYF.

Ten or more counts support this clonotype. V is TRBV6-5 and J is TRBJ2-3; D possibly corresponds to TRBD2 (6 bases). The CDR3 sequence is 17 residues long. Germline values: CDR1 MNHEY, CDR2 SVGAGI. Trimming removed 0 bases from V and 4 bases from J, with 17 bases in between. CDR3 sequence reads: CASSYSAWPSEPDTQYF. CDR3 in DNA: TGTGCCAGCAGTTACTCGGCGTGGCCTAGCGAACCAGATACGCAGTATTTT.

This chain connects TRBV3-1 to TRBJ1-1; D is possibly TRBD1 (6 bases). V was clipped by 0 bases and J by 3 bases, with 11 bases between them. In germline, CDR1 is LGHDT, CDR2 YNNKEL (reference sequence). This CDR3 is built from 15 residues. CDR3 DNA sequence: TGTGCCAGCAGCCAAGACTACAGGGTGGACACTGAAGCTTTCTTT. This codes for CASSQDYRVDTEAFF.

The chain employs TRBV20-1 and TRBJ2-7, with TRBD2 matching over 7 bases. The V gene end was trimmed by 5 bases and the J gene end by 7 bases; junction bases not matched to a gene: 11. Germline lookup yields CDR1 DFQATT and CDR2 SNEGSKA (reference sequence). The CDR3 totals 13 residues. CDR3 protein: CSAAWREMGEQYF. CDR3 DNA: TGCAGTGCTGCCTGGCGGGAGATGGGGGAGCAGTACTTC.

The chain recombines TRBV20-1 with TRBJ2-1; D possibly corresponds to TRBD1 (6 bases). Per the germline V gene, CDR1 is DFQATT and CDR2 is SNEGSKA (reference sequence). The V gene lost 1 base and the J gene lost 3 bases, with 10 bases spanning the gap. The CDR3 loop spans 14 amino acids. The CDR3 here is CSARGGQGYNEQFF. CDR3 in DNA: TGCAGTGCTAGAGGGGGGCAGGGCTACAATGAGCAGTTCTTC.

The chain combines TRBV6-5 with TRBJ2-7; D assignment may be TRBD1 or TRBD2 (5 bases each). V was shortened by 10 bases and J by 2 bases, with 15 bases between the two germline ends. Germline V gene data show CDR1 as MNHEY and CDR2 as SVGAGI. The CDR3 is 13 residues long. The CDR3 here is CATRGAPAYEQYF. The CDR3 bases are TGTGCCACCAGAGGGGCACCTGCCTACGAGCAGTACTTC.

This sequence joins TRBV7-9 and TRBJ2-1; 10 bases match TRBD2. This CDR3 region has 18 residues. V shed 3 bases and J 9 bases; nucleotides not matched to a gene: 17. Germline CDR1 reads SEHNR; CDR2 reads FQNEAQ (reference sequence). The CDR3 is CASSFLLAGPHGVGEQFF. CDR3 DNA: TGTGCCAGCAGCTTTTTACTAGCGGGACCCCACGGGGTTGGTGAGCAGTTCTTC.

This clonotype occurred a few times. This chain connects TRBV9 to TRBJ2-1; the D gene is possibly TRBD1 (7 bases). V gave up 3 bases and J gave up 5 bases, with 12 bases separating them. Germline V gene lookup returns CDR1 SGDLS and CDR2 YYNGEE. The CDR3 has 14 amino acids. CDR3 coding DNA: TGTGCCAGCAGCGGGAGGGGGCAAGACAATGAGCAGTTCTTC. Its translation: CASSGRGQDNEQFF.

This clonotype was seen many times. The chain uses TRBV7-2 and TRBJ2-5; D ambiguous. CDR3 length: 13 residues. Trimming left V 1 base short and J 7 bases short, with 10 bases between. In germline, CDR1 is SGHTA, CDR2 FQGNSA. The CDR3 nucleotides read TGTGCCAGCAGCTTAGATAGGGTTTTGACCCAGTACTTC. Amino acids: CASSLDRVLTQYF.

The chain couples TRBV24-1 to TRBJ1-1; D is perhaps TRBD1 (6 bases). Germline V CDR1 and CDR2: KGHDR, SFDVKD. V gave up 4 bases and J gave up 8 bases, with 7 bases separating them. This CDR3 contains 11 residues. CDR3 coding DNA: TGTGCCACCAGTGAAGGGACAGAAGCTTTCTTT. It is translated as CATSEGTEAFF.

This chain uses TRBV29-1 with TRBJ2-7, with TRBD1 matching over 10 bases. In germline, CDR1 is SQVTM, CDR2 ANQGSEA. This CDR3 spans 14 amino acids. V lost 5 bases and J lost 0; bases outside the gene matches: 4. The CDR3 here is CSVLGQGISYEQYF. In DNA, the CDR3 is TGCAGCGTTCTGGGACAGGGGATCTCCTACGAGCAGTACTTC.

V usage is TRBV27 and J usage is TRBJ1-2; possible D gene TRBD1, 5 bases. Germline V gene data show CDR1 as MNHEY and CDR2 as SMNVEV (reference sequence). CDR3 length: 13 residues. V lost 6 bases to trimming and J lost 7 bases, with 15 bases between them. The CDR3 coding sequence is TGTGCCAGCAGCTCAGGGCCTTCGAGTGGCTACACCTTC. Protein sequence: CASSSGPSSGYTF.

V gene TRBV12-3 or TRBV12-4 combines with J gene TRBJ1-1; D remains ambiguous. Trimming stripped 8 bases from V and 0 bases from J, with 13 bases between. The CDR3 totals 14 residues. This CDR3 is CASLGDLMNTEAFF. CDR3 sequence (DNA): TGTGCCAGCTTGGGTGACCTGATGAACACTGAAGCTTTCTTT.

This sequence joins TRBV7-8 and TRBJ2-3; 12 nucleotides align to TRBD2. V was clipped by 5 bases and J by 0 bases; unmatched bases: 6. The length of the CDR3 is 17 residues. CDR1 is SGHVS and CDR2 is FQNEAQ in the germline V gene. The CDR3 spells CASSPRTSGKSTDTQYF. The CDR3 nucleotides read TGTGCCAGCAGCCCGAGGACTAGCGGGAAAAGCACAGATACGCAGTATTTT.

The CDR3 DNA is TGTGCCAGCAGCTTGGGTAGCGGGAGGGTCTACGAGCAGTACTTC. It specifies CASSLGSGRVYEQYF. The V call is TRBV5-6, the J call TRBJ2-7, with 11 bases aligning to TRBD2. Per germline, CDR1 SGHDT and CDR2 YYEEEE. There are 15 residues in the CDR3. The junction had 2 bases not matched to a gene; V was cut back by 0 bases and J by 3 bases.

This clonotype was observed at least ten times. J is TRBJ2-2 and V is TRBV12-3 or TRBV12-4; D is unclear. Trimming stripped 4 bases from V and 4 bases from J, with 7 bases between. There are 13 residues in the CDR3. CDR3 protein: CASSSPPTGELFF. The CDR3, as DNA: TGTGCCAGCAGTTCACCCCCCACCGGGGAGCTGTTTTTT.

This clonotype has only a few counts. The chain links TRBV30 to TRBJ2-5; no reliable D call. V was pared by 3 bases and J by 5 bases, with 4 bases between. The CDR3 is 10 amino acids. Germline CDR1 reads GTSNPN; CDR2 reads SVGIG (reference sequence). CDR3 amino acids: CAWSYETQYF. The CDR3 nucleotides read TGTGCCTGGAGCTACGAGACCCAGTACTTC.

Ten or more counts support this clonotype. V usage is TRBV20-1 and J usage is TRBJ1-6, with TRBD1 matching over 7 bases. The CDR3 is 14 amino acids. Germline V lookup: CDR1 DFQATT, CDR2 SNEGSKA (reference sequence). With 3 bases clipped from V and 6 bases from J, the junction kept 5 bases outside the gene matches. This CDR3 reads CSASIGGSNSPLHF. The CDR3 DNA reads TGCAGTGCTAGTATAGGGGGCAGTAATTCACCCCTCCACTTT.

This clonotype was seen only a few times. The V call is TRBV20-1, the J call TRBJ2-2; 8 bases line up with TRBD1. CDR1 and CDR2 from the germline V gene are DFQATT and SNEGSKA (reference sequence). CDR3 size: 16 residues. V trimming: 0 bases; J trimming: 1 base; junction bases outside the gene matches: 4. In DNA, the CDR3 is TGCAGTGCTAGAGATCCCGGGACAGGGAACACCGGGGAGCTGTTTTTT. Its protein product is CSARDPGTGNTGELFF.

In this sample, this clonotype turned up a few times. CDR3 DNA sequence: TGTGCCAGCAGCTCTAAGCCGTCAGATACGCAGTATTTT. Translated: CASSSKPSDTQYF. J is TRBJ2-3 and V is TRBV7-8, with no clear D. This CDR3 comprises 13 residues. The V gene lost 4 bases and the J gene lost 4 bases, with 9 bases spanning the gap. CDR1 is SGHVS and CDR2 is FQNEAQ in the germline V gene.

The J gene is TRBJ1-6, the V gene TRBV7-9, with 8 positions matching TRBD1. Germline CDR1 SEHNR, CDR2 FQNEAQ (reference sequence). The CDR3 contains 14 residues. V lost 5 bases and J lost 7; bases outside the gene matches: 4. This chain's CDR3 is CASSHGQGNSPLHF. CDR3 DNA: TGTGCCAGCAGCCATGGACAGGGAAATTCACCCCTCCACTTT.

Concerning this clonotype: Given a much more abundant clone one base away, this may be a read error. The genes are TRBV6-6 and TRBJ1-1; D remains unclear. This CDR3 is built from 13 residues. V gave up 2 bases and J gave up 3 bases, with 7 bases separating them. In germline, CDR1 is MNHNY, CDR2 SVGAGI (reference sequence). This CDR3 is CASSYREYTEAFF. CDR3 nucleotides: TGTGCCAGCAGTTACCGGGAGTACACTGAAGCTTTCTTT.

The chain employs TRBV11-2 and TRBJ1-3; no clear D. V was shortened by 3 bases and J by 0 bases, with 18 bases between the two germline ends. CDR1 SGHAT and CDR2 FQNNGV come from the germline V gene. The CDR3 consists of 18 residues. The CDR3: CASSLNTAPITSGNTIYF. The CDR3 coding sequence is TGTGCCAGCAGCTTGAATACGGCCCCAATCACCTCTGGAAACACCATATATTTT.

This clonotype was found a few times. This chain links TRBV18 with TRBJ2-5; D is unresolved. The CDR3 is made up of 13 amino acids. The germline V gene encodes CDR1 KGHSH and CDR2 LQKENI. V was pared by 4 bases and J by 2 bases, with 8 bases between. CDR3 DNA: TGTGCCAGCTCACGGGCCCTACAAGAGACCCAGTACTTC. Translation gives CASSRALQETQYF.

The chain employs TRBV20-1 and TRBJ1-2, with D perhaps matching TRBD1 (6 bases). CDR3 length: 15 amino acids. Germline loops: CDR1 DFQATT, CDR2 SNEGSKA (reference sequence). Trimming pared 0 bases from V and 0 bases from J, leaving 11 bases between. The CDR3 sequence is CSARDQQGANYGYTF. The CDR3 nucleotides read TGCAGTGCTAGAGATCAACAGGGAGCTAACTATGGCTACACCTTC.